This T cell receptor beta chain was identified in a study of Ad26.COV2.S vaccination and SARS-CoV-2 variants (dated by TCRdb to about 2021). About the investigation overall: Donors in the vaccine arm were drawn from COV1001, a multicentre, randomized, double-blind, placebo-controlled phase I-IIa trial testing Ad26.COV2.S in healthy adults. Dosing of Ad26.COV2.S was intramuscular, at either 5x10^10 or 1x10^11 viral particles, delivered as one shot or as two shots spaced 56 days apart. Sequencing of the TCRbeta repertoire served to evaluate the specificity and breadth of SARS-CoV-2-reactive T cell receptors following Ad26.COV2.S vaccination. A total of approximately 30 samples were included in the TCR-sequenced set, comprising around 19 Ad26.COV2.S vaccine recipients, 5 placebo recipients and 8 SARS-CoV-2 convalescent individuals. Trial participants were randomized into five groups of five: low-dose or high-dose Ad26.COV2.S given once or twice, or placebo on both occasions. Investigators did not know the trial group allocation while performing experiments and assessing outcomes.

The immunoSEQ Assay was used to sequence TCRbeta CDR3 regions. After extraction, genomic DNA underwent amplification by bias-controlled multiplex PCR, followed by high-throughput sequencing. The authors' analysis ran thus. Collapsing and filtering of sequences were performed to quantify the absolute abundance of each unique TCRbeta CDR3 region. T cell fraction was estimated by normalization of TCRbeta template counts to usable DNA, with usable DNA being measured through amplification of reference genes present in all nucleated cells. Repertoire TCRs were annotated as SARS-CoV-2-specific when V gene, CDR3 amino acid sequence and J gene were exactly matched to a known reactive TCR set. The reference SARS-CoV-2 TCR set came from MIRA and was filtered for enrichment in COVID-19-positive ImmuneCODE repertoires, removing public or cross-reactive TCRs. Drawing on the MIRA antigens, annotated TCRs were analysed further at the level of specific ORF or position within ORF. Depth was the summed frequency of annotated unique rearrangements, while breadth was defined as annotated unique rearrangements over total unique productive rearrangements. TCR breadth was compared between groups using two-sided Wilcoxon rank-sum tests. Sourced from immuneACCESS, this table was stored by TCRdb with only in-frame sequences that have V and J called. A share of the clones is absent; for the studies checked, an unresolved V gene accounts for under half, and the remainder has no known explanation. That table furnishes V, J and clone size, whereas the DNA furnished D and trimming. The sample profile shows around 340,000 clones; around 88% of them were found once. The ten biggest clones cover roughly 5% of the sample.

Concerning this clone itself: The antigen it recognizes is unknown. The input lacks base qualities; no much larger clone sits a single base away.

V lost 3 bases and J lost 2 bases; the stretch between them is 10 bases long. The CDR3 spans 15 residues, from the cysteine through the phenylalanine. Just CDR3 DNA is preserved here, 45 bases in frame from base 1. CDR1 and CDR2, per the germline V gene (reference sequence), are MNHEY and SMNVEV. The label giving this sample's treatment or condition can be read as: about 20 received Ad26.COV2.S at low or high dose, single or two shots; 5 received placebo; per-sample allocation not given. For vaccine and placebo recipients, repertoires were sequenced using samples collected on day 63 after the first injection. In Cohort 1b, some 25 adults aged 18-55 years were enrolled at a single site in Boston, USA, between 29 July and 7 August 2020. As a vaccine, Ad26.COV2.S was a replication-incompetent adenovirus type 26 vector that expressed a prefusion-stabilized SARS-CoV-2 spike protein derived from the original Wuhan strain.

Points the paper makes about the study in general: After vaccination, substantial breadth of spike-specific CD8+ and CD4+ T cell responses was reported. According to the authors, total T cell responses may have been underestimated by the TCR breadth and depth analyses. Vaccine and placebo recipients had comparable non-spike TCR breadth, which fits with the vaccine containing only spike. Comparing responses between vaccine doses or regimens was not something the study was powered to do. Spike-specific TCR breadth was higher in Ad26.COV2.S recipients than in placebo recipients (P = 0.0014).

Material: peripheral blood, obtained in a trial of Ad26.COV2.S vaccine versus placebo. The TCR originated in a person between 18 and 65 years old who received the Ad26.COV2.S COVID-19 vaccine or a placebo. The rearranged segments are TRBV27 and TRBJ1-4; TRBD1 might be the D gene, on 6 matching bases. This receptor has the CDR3 CASSFTGLTNEKLFF. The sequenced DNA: TGTGCCAGCAGTTTCACAGGGCTTACTAATGAAAAACTGTTTTTT.